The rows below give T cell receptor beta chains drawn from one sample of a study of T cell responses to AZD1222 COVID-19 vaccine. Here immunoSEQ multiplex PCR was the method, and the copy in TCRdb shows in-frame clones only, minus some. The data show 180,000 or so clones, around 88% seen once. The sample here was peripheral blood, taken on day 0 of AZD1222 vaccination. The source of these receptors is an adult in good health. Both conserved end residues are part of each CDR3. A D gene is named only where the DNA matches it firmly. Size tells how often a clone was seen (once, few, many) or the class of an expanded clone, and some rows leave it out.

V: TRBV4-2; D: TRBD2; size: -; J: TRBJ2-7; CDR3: CASSQSTTSVRNEQYF; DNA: TGTGCCAGCAGCCAGTCGACGACTAGCGTAAGAAACGAGCAGTACTTC
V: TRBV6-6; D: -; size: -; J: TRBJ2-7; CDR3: CASSYKEGPYEQYF; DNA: TGTGCCAGCAGTTACAAGGAGGGACCCTACGAGCAGTACTTC
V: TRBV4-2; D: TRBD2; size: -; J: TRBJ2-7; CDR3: CASSPGTSGGVYEQYF; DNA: TGTGCCAGCAGCCCAGGGACTAGCGGGGGAGTTTACGAGCAGTACTTC
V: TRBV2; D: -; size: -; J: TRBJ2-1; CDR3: CASSVGGGQFF; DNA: TGTGCCAGCAGTGTTGGTGGGGGGCAGTTCTTC
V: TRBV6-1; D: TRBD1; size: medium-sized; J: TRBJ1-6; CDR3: CASSEAGQGASPLHF; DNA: TGTGCCAGCAGTGAAGCGGGACAGGGGGCTTCACCCCTCCACTTT
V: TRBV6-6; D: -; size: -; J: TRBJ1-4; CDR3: CASSYVAPRDEKLFF; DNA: TGTGCCAGCAGTTACGTGGCACCACGGGATGAAAAACTGTTTTTT
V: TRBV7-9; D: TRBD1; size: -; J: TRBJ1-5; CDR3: CASSRQGQGESNQPQHF; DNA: TGTGCCAGCAGCCGACAGGGGCAAGGGGAGAGCAATCAGCCCCAGCATTTT
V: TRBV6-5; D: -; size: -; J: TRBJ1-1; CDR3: CASSYGAGHSEAFF; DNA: TGTGCCAGCAGTTACGGAGCGGGACACTCGGAAGCTTTCTTT
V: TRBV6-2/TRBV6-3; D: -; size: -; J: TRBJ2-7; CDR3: CASSLEGESSYEQYF; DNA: TGTGCCAGCAGTTTGGAGGGGGAGAGCTCCTACGAGCAGTACTTC
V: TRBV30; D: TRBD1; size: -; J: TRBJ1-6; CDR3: CAWSQLTGGDSPLHF; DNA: TGTGCCTGGAGCCAACTTACAGGGGGGGATTCACCCCTCCACTTT
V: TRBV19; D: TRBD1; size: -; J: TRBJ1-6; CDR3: CASSTQGARSPLHF; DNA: TGTGCCAGTAGTACGCAGGGGGCGCGATCACCCCTCCACTTT
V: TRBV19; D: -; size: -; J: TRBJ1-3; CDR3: CASGVGNSGNTIYF; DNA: TGTGCCAGTGGAGTGGGGAATTCTGGAAACACCATATATTTT
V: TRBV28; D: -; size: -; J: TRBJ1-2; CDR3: CASSVRGHYGYTF; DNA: TGTGCCAGCAGTGTCAGGGGTCACTATGGCTACACCTTC
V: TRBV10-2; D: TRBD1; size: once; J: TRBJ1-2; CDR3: CASSGDRGLQGTRGYTF; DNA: TGCGCCAGCAGCGGGGACAGGGGGTTACAAGGAACGCGGGGCTACACCTTC
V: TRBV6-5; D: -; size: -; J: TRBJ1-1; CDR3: CASTNPTNTEAFF; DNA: TGTGCCAGCACCAACCCGACCAACACTGAAGCTTTCTTT
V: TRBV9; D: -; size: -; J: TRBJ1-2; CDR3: CASSTGQTYGYTF; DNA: TGTGCCAGCAGCACAGGACAGACCTATGGCTACACCTTC
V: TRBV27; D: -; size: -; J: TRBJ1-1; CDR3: CASWGNTEAFF; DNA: TGTGCCAGCTGGGGAAACACTGAAGCTTTCTTT
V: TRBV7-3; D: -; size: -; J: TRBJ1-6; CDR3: CASSSNPGQHNSPLHF; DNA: TGTGCCAGCAGCTCGAACCCGGGACAACATAATTCACCCCTCCACTTT
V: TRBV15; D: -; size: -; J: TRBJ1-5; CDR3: CATSRENSNQPQHF; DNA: TGTGCCACCAGCAGAGAAAATAGCAATCAGCCCCAGCATTTT
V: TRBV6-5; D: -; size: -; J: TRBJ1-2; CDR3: CASSQQGWGGYTF; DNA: TGTGCCAGCAGTCAACAGGGATGGGGTGGCTACACCTTC
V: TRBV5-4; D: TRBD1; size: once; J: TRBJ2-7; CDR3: CASSAGGQVTLPF; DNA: TGTGCCAGCAGCGCTGGAGGACAGGTTACTCTTCCCTTC
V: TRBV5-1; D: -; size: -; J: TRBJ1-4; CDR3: CASSPTVDRPLLFF; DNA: TGCGCCAGCAGCCCGACCGTAGACAGGCCGCTACTGTTTTTT
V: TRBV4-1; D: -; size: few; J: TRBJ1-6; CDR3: CASSQERSNSPLHF; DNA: TGCGCCAGCAGCCAGGAGAGGAGCAATTCACCCCTCCACTTT
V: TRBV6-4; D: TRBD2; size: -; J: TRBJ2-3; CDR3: CASSDGLAGGVDTQYF; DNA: TGTGCCAGCAGTGACGGACTAGCGGGGGGAGTAGATACGCAGTATTTT
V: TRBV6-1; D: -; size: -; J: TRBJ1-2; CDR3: CASSEVYGYTF; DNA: TGTGCCAGCAGTGAAGTATATGGCTACACCTTC
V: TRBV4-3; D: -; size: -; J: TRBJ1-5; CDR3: CASSQDAVSRINQPQHF; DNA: TGCGCCAGCAGCCAAGATGCGGTCAGCAGGATAAATCAGCCCCAGCATTTT
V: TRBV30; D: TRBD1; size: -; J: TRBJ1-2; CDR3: CAGTGQESYVIYGYTF; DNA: TGTGCCGGAACCGGACAGGAATCGTACGTCATCTATGGCTACACCTTC
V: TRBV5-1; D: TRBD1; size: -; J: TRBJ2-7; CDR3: CASGFTLGQAYEQYF; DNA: TGCGCCAGCGGATTTACCCTCGGACAGGCCTACGAGCAGTACTTC
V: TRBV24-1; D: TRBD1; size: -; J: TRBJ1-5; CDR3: CATGTGTNQPQHF; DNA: TGTGCCACCGGGACAGGGACCAATCAGCCCCAGCATTTT
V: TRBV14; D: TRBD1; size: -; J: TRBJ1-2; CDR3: CASSDNRGPGHGYTF; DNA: TGTGCCAGCAGCGACAACAGGGGGCCAGGGCATGGCTACACCTTC
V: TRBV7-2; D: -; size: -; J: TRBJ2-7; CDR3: CASSSSVGRTAYEQYF; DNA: TGTGCCAGCAGCTCCTCGGTGGGACGGACAGCCTACGAGCAGTACTTC
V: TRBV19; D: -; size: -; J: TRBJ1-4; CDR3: CASRVRTASEKLFF; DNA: TGTGCCAGTAGGGTTAGGACAGCCTCCGAAAAACTGTTTTTT
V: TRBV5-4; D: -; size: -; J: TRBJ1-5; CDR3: CASSPRLDGGGQPQHF; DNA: TGTGCCAGCAGCCCCCGACTCGACGGGGGTGGTCAGCCCCAGCATTTT
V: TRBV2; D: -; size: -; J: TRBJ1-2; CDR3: CASVRGELNYGYTF; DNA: TGTGCCAGCGTGCGGGGGGAGTTAAACTATGGCTACACCTTC
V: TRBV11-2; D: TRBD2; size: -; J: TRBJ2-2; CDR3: CASSPRVAGELSGELFF; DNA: TGTGCCAGCAGCCCCCGGGTAGCGGGGGAGTTATCCGGGGAGCTGTTTTTT
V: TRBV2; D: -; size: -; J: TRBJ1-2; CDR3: CASSWDYGYTF; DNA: TGTGCCAGCAGTTGGGACTATGGCTACACCTTC
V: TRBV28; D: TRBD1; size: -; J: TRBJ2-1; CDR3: CASSPPGQGYNEQFF; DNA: TGTGCCAGCAGCCCCCCCGGACAGGGCTACAATGAGCAGTTCTTC
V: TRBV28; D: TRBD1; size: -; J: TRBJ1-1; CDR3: CASSPLMWGTGAFF; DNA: TGTGCCAGCAGCCCCCTAATGTGGGGGACAGGAGCTTTCTTT
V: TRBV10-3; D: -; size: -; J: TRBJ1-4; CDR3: CAISSGTRELEKLFF; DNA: TGTGCCATCAGTTCGGGGACAAGGGAACTTGAAAAACTGTTTTTT
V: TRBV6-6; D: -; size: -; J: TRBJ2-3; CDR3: CASSFRDTQYF; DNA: TGTGCCAGCAGTTTCCGGGATACGCAGTATTTT
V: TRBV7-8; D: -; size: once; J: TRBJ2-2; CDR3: CASSYLTAKNTGELFF; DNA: TGTGCCAGCAGCTACTTGACGGCTAAAAACACCGGGGAGCTGTTTTTT
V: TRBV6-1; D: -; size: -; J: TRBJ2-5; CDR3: CASSPRGETQYF; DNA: TGTGCCAGCAGTCCCAGGGGAGAGACCCAGTACTTC
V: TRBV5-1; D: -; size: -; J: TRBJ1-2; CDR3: CASKNAYGNLGGYTF; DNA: TGCGCCAGCAAGAACGCTTACGGGAATCTGGGCGGCTACACCTTC
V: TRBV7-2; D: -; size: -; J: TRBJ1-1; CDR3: CASSFPGMNTEAFF; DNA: TGTGCCAGCAGCTTCCCAGGGATGAACACTGAAGCTTTCTTT
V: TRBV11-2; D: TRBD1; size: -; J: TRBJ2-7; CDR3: CASSLALRDRGTYEQYF; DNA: TGTGCCAGCAGCTTAGCCCTCCGGGACAGGGGCACCTACGAGCAGTACTTC
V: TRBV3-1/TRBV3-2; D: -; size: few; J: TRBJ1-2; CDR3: CASRLAEQNYGYTF; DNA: TGTGCCAGCAGGTTGGCAGAACAGAACTATGGCTACACCTTC
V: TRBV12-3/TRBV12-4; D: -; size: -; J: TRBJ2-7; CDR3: CASSLAETAQYF; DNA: TGTGCCAGCAGTTTAGCGGAAACAGCGCAGTACTTC
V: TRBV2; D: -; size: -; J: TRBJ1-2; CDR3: CARHGVESGPYGYTF; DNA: TGTGCCAGACATGGGGTGGAGTCCGGGCCCTATGGCTACACCTTC
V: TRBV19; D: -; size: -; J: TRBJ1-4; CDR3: CASSLTDEKLFF; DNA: TGTGCCAGTAGCCTAACCGATGAAAAACTGTTTTTT
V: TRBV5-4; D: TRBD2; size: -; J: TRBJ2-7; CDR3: CASSLGGGGASYEQYF; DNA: TGTGCCAGCAGCTTGGGAGGCGGGGGGGCCTCCTACGAGCAGTACTTC
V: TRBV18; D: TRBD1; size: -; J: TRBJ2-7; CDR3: CASSTGTGGDEQYF; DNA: TGTGCCAGCTCAACTGGGACAGGCGGAGACGAGCAGTACTTC
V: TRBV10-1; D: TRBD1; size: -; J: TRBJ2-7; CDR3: CASSDPDRAGEQYF; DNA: TGCGCCAGCAGTGATCCGGACAGGGCGGGCGAGCAGTACTTC
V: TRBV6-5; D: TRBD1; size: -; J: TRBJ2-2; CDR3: CASSSYRGANTGELFF; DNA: TGTGCCAGCAGTTCCTACAGGGGGGCAAACACCGGGGAGCTGTTTTTT